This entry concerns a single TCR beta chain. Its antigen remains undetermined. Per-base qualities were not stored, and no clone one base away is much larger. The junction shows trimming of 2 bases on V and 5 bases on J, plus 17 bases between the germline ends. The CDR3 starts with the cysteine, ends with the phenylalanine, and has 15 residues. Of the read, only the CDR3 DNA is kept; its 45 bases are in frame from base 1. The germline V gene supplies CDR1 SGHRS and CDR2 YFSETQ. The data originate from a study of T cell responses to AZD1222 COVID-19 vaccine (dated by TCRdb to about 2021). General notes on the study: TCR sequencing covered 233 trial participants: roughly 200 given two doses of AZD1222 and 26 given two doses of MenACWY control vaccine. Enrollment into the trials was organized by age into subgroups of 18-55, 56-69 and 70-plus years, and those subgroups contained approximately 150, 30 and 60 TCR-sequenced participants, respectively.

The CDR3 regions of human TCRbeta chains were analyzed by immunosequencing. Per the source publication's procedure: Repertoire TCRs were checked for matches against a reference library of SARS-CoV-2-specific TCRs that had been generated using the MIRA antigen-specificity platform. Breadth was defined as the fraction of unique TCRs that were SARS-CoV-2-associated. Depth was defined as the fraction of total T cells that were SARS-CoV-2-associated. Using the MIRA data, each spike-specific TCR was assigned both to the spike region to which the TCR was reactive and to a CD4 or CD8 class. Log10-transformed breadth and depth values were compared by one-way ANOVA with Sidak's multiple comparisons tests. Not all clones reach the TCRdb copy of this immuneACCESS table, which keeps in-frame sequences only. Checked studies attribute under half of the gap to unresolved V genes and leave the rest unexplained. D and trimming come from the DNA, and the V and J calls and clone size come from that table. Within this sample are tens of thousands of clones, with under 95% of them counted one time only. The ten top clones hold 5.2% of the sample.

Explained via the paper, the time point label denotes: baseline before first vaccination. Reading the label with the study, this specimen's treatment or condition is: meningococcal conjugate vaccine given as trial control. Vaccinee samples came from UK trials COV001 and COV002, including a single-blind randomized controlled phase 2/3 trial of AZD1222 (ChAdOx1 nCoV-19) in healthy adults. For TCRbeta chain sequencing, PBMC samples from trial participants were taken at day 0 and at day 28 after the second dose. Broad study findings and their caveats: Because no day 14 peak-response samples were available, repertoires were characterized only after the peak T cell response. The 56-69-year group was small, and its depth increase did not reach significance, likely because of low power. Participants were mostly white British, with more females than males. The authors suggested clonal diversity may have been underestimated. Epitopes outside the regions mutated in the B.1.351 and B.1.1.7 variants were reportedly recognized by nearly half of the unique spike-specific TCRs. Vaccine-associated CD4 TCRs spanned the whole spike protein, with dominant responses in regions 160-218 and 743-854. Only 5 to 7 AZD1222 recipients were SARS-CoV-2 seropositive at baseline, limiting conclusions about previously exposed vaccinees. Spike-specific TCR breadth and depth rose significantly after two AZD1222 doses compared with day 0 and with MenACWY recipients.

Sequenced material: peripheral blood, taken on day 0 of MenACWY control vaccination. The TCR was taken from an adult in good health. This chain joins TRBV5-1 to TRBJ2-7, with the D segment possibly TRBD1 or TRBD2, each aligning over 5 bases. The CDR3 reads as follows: CASSFSGTRRDEQYF. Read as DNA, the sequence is TGCGCCAGCAGCTTTTCCGGGACCCGTCGGGACGAGCAGTACTTC.